This record covers a single TCR beta chain. The data derive from a study of glioma-infiltrating T cells after dendritic cell vaccination. Sequenced by immunoSEQ multiplex PCR; TCRdb stores in-frame clones only, minus some. The table shows about 65,000 clones, with roughly 86% occurring only once. This CDR3 region has 14 residues. The ends were cut back, 3 bases at V and 3 bases at J, with 11 bases in the middle. Germline V gene data show CDR1 as KGHSH and CDR2 as LQKENI. The time point here: after dendritic cell vaccination, including at tumor progression/relapse. The TCR originated in a human donor with glioblastoma. This rearrangement joins TRBV18 to TRBJ2-5; D is unresolved. This material consisted of blood, taken after dendritic cell vaccination. CDR3 region: CASSPTGPEETQYF. As DNA, the CDR3 is TGTGCCAGCTCACCCACTGGGCCGGAAGAGACCCAGTACTTC.